This T cell receptor beta chain was profiled in a study of cytomegalovirus exposure and HLA in healthy donors. 60 Vbeta and 13 Jbeta primers were used in PCR. Clones were read by immunoSEQ multiplex PCR, and TCRdb kept only the in-frame ones, dropping some. The sample contains about 140,000 clones, 65% to 80% of which appear only once. Germline loops: CDR1 MNHEY, CDR2 SVGAGI. The CDR3 sequence is 16 residues long. V was cut by 4 bases and J by 2 bases, with 14 bases left in between. Study-wide results and limits: CMV serostatus was the sole immune exposure data available. Of the V segments, some could not be distinguished, including TRBV6-2 and TRBV6-3, and were excluded. Rarity characterized most TCR sequences, yet some public TCRs appeared in many donors. Per published reports, the classifier diagnosed cytomegalovirus status with high specificity and sensitivity.

Comment on this clone: Its antigen is still unknown.

The sequenced sample consisted of PBMCs. The chain employs TRBV6-5 and TRBJ2-2, with D hard to call. This clonotype was obtained from a woman aged 40 to 49 in good health and CMV-seronegative. The CDR3 DNA sequence: TGTGCCAGCAGTTCCCTATTTTTTTATAACACCGGGGAGCTGTTTTTT. It is translated as CASSSLFFYNTGELFF.